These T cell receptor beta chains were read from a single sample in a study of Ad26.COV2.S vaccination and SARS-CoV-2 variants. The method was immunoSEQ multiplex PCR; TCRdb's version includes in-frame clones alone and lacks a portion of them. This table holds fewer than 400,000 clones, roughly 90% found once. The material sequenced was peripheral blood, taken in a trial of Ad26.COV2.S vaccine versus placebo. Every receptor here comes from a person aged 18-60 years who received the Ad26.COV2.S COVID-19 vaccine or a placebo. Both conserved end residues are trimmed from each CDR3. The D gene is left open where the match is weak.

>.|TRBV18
ASSIDAGSKDGYT
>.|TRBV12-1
ASSFGTKGVQPQH
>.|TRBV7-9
ASSFGSGGEQY
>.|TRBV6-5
ASRIDTYNQPQH
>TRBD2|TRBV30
AWSTPTSGRVPNEQF
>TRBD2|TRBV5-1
ASSLAGGRASGANVLT
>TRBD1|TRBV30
AWTLGQGYEQY
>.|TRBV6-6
ASSYVGEGNQPQH
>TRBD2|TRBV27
ASSLRGLAGAHRLSYNEQF
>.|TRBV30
AWSQTRRLH
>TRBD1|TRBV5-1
ASSLRDRGSEQY
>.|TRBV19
ATRPGDNSPLH
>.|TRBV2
ASTFQDTNTEAF
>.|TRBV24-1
ATRATTGGDTGELF
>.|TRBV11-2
ASSLDRGNQPQH
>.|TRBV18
ASSPRRGDMQETQY
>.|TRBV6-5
ASRFDTEAF
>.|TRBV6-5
ASSSRYEQY
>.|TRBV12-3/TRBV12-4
ASSPGEKLF